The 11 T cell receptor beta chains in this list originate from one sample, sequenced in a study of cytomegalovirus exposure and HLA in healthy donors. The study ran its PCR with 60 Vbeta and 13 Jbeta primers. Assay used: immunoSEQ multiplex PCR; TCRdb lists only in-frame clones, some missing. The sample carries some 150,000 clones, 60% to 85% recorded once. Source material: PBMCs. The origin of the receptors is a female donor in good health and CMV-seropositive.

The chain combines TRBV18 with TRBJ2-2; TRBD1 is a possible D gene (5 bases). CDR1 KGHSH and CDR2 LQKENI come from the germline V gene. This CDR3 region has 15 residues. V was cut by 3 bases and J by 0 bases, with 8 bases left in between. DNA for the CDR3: TGTGCCAGCTCACCCAGGGCAGCGAACACCGGGGAGCTGTTTTTT. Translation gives CASSPRAANTGELFF. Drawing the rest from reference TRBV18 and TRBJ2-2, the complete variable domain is NAGVMQNPRHLVRRRGQEARLRCSPMKGHSHVYWYRQLPEEGLKFMVYLQKENIIDESGMPKERFSAEFPKEGPSILRIQQVVRGDSAAYFCASSPRAANTGELFFGEGSRLTVL.

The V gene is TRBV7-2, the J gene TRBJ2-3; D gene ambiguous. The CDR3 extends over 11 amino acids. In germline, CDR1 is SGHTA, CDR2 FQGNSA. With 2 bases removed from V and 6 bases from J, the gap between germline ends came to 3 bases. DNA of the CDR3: TGTGCCAGCAGCTTACAGGATACGCAGTATTTT. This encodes CASSLQDTQYF.

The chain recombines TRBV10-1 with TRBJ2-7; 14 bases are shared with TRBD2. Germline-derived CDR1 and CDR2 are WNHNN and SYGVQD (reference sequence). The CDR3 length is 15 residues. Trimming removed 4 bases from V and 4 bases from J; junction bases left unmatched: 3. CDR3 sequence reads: CASSGGTSGSYEQYF. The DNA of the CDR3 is TGCGCCAGCAGTGGGGGGACTAGCGGGAGTTACGAGCAGTACTTC.

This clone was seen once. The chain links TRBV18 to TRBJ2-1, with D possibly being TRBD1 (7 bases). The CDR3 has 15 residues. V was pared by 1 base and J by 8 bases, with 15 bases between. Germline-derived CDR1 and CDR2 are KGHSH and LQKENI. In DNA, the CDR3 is TGTGCCAGCTCACCACGACAGGGAGGTTTGGATGAGCAGTTCTTC. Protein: CASSPRQGGLDEQFF.

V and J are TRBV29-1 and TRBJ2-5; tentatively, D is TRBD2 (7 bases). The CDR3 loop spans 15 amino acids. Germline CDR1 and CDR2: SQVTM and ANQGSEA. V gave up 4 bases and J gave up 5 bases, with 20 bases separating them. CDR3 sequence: CSVARTGTTRETQYF. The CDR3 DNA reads TGCAGCGTTGCCCGAACAGGGACTACGCGGGAGACCCAGTACTTC.

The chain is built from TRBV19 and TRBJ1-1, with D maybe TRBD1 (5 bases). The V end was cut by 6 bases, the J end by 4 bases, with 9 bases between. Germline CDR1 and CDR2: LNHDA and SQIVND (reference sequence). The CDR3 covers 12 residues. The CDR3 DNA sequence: TGTGCCAGTAGGGGAAGGGGCACTGAAGCTTTCTTT. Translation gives CASRGRGTEAFF. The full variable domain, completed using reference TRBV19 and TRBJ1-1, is DGGITQSPKYLFRKEGQNVTLSCEQNLNHDAMYWYRQDPGQGLRLIYYSQIVNDFQKGDIAEGYSVSREKKESFPLTVTSAQKNPTAFYLCASRGRGTEAFFGQGTRLTVV.

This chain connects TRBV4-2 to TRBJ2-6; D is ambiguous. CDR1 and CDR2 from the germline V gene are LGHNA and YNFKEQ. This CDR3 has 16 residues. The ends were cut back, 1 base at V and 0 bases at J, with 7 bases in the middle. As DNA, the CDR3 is TGTGCCAGCAGCCAAGGACTGAGCTCTGGGGCCAACGTCCTGACTTTC. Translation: CASSQGLSSGANVLTF.

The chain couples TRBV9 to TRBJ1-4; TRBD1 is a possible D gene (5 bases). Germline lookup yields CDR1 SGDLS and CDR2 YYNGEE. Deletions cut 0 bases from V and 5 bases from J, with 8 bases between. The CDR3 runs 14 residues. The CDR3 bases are TGTGCCAGCAGCGTAGGACAGATAAATGAAAAACTGTTTTTT. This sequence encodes CASSVGQINEKLFF. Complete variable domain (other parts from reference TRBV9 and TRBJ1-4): DSGVTQTPKHLITATGQRVTLRCSPRSGDLSVYWYQQSLDQGLQFLIQYYNGEERAKGNILERFSAQQFPDLHSELNLSSLELGDSALYFCASSVGQINEKLFFGSGTQLSVL.

The CDR3 nucleotides are TGTGCCAGCAGCTTGGAGATTTCGACAGGGGCTGGCGAGCAGTACTTC. Residues: CASSLEISTGAGEQYF. The rearrangement joins TRBV5-6 to TRBJ2-5, with TRBD1 identical over 8 bases. TRBJ2-7 explains the end of the DNA better; the J call may be wrong. CDR1 SGHDT and CDR2 YYEEEE come from the germline V gene. The CDR3 has 16 residues.

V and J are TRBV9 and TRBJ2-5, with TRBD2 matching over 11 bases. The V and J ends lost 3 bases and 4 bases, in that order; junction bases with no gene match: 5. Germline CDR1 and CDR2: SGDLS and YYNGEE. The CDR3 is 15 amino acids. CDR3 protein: CASSGLAGRGETQYF. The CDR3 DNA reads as TGTGCCAGCAGCGGACTAGCGGGGAGGGGAGAGACCCAGTACTTC. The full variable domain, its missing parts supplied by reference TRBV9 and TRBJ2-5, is DSGVTQTPKHLITATGQRVTLRCSPRSGDLSVYWYQQSLDQGLQFLIQYYNGEERAKGNILERFSAQQFPDLHSELNLSSLELGDSALYFCASSGLAGRGETQYFGPGTRLLVL.

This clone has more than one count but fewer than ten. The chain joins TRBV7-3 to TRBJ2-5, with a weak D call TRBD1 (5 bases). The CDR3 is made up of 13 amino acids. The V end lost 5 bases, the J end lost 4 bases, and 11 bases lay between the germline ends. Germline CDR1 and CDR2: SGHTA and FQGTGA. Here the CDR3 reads CASSPNRGETQYF. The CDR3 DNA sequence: TGTGCCAGCAGCCCAAATAGGGGAGAGACCCAGTACTTC.